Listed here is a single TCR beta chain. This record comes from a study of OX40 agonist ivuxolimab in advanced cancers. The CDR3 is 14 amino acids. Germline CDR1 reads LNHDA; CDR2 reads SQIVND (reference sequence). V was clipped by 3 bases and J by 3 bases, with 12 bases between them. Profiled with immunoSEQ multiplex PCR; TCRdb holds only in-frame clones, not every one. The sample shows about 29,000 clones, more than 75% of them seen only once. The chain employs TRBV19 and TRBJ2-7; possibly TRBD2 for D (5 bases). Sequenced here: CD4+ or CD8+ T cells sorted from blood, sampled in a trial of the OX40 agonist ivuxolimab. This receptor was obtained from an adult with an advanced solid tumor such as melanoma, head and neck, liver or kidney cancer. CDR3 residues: CASSIATGDYEQYF. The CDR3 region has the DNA TGTGCCAGTAGTATCGCCACCGGGGACTACGAGCAGTACTTC.